What follows are 18 T cell receptor beta chains derived from one specimen sequenced in a study of identical twins. TCRdb used MiXCR to reprocess the 5' RACE reads, holding one entry per CDR3 protein. The table includes around 510,000 distinct CDR3 sequences, approximately 15% detected once. This sample also belongs to another study, concerning yellow fever vaccine responses in identical twins.

Input material: CD4+ T cells sorted from blood. These receptor sequences come from a woman under 30 in good health.

This clonotype turned up a few times. The chain couples TRBV4-3 to TRBJ2-5; TRBD2 matches 11 bases. With 4 bases clipped from V and 5 bases from J, the junction kept 9 bases outside the gene matches. Germline V gene sequence: CDR1 LGHNA, CDR2 YSLEER. This CDR3 comprises 16 residues. CDR3 sequence reads: CASSPRLAGFWETQYF. DNA of the CDR3: TGCGCCAGCAGCCCGAGACTAGCGGGGTTTTGGGAGACCCAGTACTTC.

This clonotype was recorded a few times. The chain employs TRBV29-1 and TRBJ2-1; D is possibly TRBD2 (6 bases). The CDR3 has 15 residues. The V gene lost 1 base and the J gene lost 0 bases, with 10 bases spanning the gap. Germline values: CDR1 SQVTM, CDR2 ANQGSEA. In DNA, the CDR3 is TGCAGCGTTGAAGGGGGGGAAATCTCCTACAATGAGCAGTTCTTC. Its translation is CSVEGGEISYNEQFF.

This clonotype was seen many times. The chain combines TRBV7-8 with TRBJ2-3; 7 bases are a match to TRBD2. V shed 5 bases and J 3 bases; nucleotides not matched to a gene: 8. This CDR3 is 15 amino acids long. CDR1 is SGHVS, CDR2 FQNEAQ, per germline. DNA for the CDR3: TGTGCCAGCAGCGGTAGCGGGCGAGAGACAGATACGCAGTATTTT. Protein product: CASSGSGRETDTQYF.

As DNA, the CDR3 is TGTGCCAGCAGTCCGAGGGTTGGCCTATCCTACAATGAGCAGTTCTTC. The encoded protein is CASSPRVGLSYNEQFF. The J gene is TRBJ2-1, the V gene TRBV3-1; weak D call: TRBD2 (5 bases). The ends were cut back, 6 bases at V and 1 base at J, with 16 bases in the middle. The CDR3 is 16 amino acids. Per the germline V gene, CDR1 is LGHDT and CDR2 is YNNKEL (reference sequence).

The chain carries TRBV20-1 and TRBJ2-5; 9 bases are a match to TRBD2. The junction had 11 bases not matched to a gene; V was cut back by 2 bases and J by 7 bases. The CDR3 is 15 amino acids. Germline CDR1 is DFQATT and CDR2 is SNEGSKA (reference sequence). The CDR3 here is CSARKGRGGAVTQYF. CDR3 bases: TGCAGTGCTAGAAAAGGGCGCGGGGGGGCTGTGACCCAGTACTTC.

This sequence joins TRBV11-2 and TRBJ2-3; 7 nucleotides agree with TRBD2. The V segment lost 4 bases and the J segment 0 bases; nucleotides outside the gene matches: 13. CDR1 is SGHAT, CDR2 FQNNGV, per germline. The CDR3 consists of 18 residues. In DNA, the CDR3 is TGTGCCAGCAGCTCCGGGAGGTGGGTCAGGACAAGCACAGATACGCAGTATTTT. Translation: CASSSGRWVRTSTDTQYF.

The V call is TRBV29-1, the J call TRBJ2-7; TRBD1 matches 10 bases. This CDR3 region has 15 residues. The junction had 7 bases not matched to a gene; V was cut back by 1 base and J by 4 bases. Germline lookup yields CDR1 SQVTM and CDR2 ANQGSEA. The CDR3 DNA follows: TGCAGCGTTGAAGGATCTGGGACAGGGGTATACGAGCAGTACTTC. This codes for CSVEGSGTGVYEQYF.

This clonotype was seen more than once but under ten times. The chain uses TRBV5-1 and TRBJ2-1; 9 bases are shared with TRBD1. This CDR3 has 16 residues. Germline V gene data show CDR1 as SGHRS and CDR2 as YFSETQ. V lost 0 bases, J lost 5 bases, and 6 bases stayed unmatched. CDR3 in amino acids: CASSLVWTGVNNEQFF. CDR3 DNA sequence: TGCGCCAGCAGCTTGGTGTGGACAGGGGTAAACAATGAGCAGTTCTTC.

This clonotype has more than one count but fewer than ten. The V call is TRBV6-2 or TRBV6-3, the J call TRBJ2-3, with D maybe TRBD1 (5 bases). The ends were cut back, 4 bases at V and 2 bases at J, with 13 bases in the middle. Germline V gives CDR1 MNHEY, CDR2 SVGEGT. The CDR3 is made up of 15 amino acids. The CDR3 DNA reads TGTGCCAGCAGTTCGGCAGGGAAACTCACAGATACGCAGTATTTT. It yields the protein CASSSAGKLTDTQYF.

This clonotype was picked up a small number of times. V is TRBV7-2 and J is TRBJ2-5, with D perhaps TRBD2 (7 bases). Trimming took off 3 bases at V and 5 bases at J, with 22 bases between the two ends. The CDR3 has 17 residues. The germline V gene encodes CDR1 SGHTA and CDR2 FQGNSA. Here the CDR3 reads CASSFSPFGGGGETQYF. CDR3 DNA sequence: TGTGCCAGCAGCTTCAGCCCCTTCGGAGGGGGGGGGGAGACCCAGTACTTC.

The CDR3: CASSSQPGGTDTQYF. The CDR3 DNA reads as TGTGCCAGCAGCTCCCAGCCGGGAGGCACAGATACGCAGTATTTT. The chain uses TRBV11-3 and TRBJ2-3, with a possible D match to TRBD2 (6 bases). The CDR3 is made up of 15 amino acids. Germline CDR1 SGHNT, CDR2 YENEEA. V was cut by 4 bases and J by 1 base, with 12 bases left in between.

The chain has TRBV7-2 and TRBJ2-3; the match to TRBD2 covers 8 bases. The CDR3 length is 17 residues. V was clipped by 0 bases and J by 0 bases; unmatched bases: 5. Germline values: CDR1 SGHTA, CDR2 FQGNSA. The CDR3 reads CASSLAVLAGSTDTQYF. In DNA, the CDR3 is TGTGCCAGCAGCTTAGCGGTCCTAGCGGGTAGCACAGATACGCAGTATTTT. The variable domain in full, completed from reference TRBV7-2 and TRBJ2-3, reads GAGVSQSPSNKVTEKGKDVELRCDPISGHTALYWYRQSLGQGLEFLIYFQGNSAPDKSGLPSDRFSAERTGGSVSTLTIQRTQQEDSAVYLCASSLAVLAGSTDTQYFGPGTRLTVL.

This clonotype was found a few times. The genes are TRBV6-2 or TRBV6-3 and TRBJ1-1; 10 bases are a match to TRBD1. V lost 5 bases and J lost 2; bases outside the gene matches: 5. The CDR3 spans 15 residues. Germline lookup yields CDR1 MNHEY and CDR2 SVGEGT. The CDR3 is CASSGTGVPNTEAFF. DNA of the CDR3: TGTGCCAGCAGTGGGACAGGGGTTCCTAACACTGAAGCTTTCTTT.

This clonotype showed up many times. CDR3 bases: TGTGCCAGCAGACCGACTAGCATTTTTGGCACCGGGGAGCTGTTTTTT. Protein: CASRPTSIFGTGELFF. This chain uses TRBV6-2 or TRBV6-3 with TRBJ2-2; the match to TRBD2 covers 7 bases. The CDR3 is made up of 16 amino acids. CDR1 is MNHEY and CDR2 is SVGEGT in the germline V gene. The junction had 11 bases not matched to a gene; V was cut back by 6 bases and J by 4 bases.

This chain joins TRBV2 and TRBJ1-3, with a possible D match to TRBD1 (6 bases). Germline CDR1 SNHLY, CDR2 FYNNEI. This CDR3 comprises 13 residues. Trimming took off 5 bases at V and 6 bases at J, with 11 bases between the two ends. The CDR3 loop reads CASSTGLANTIYF. DNA for the CDR3: TGTGCCAGCAGTACAGGGCTGGCAAACACCATATATTTT.

In its sample, this clonotype was seen a few times. This sequence joins TRBV10-3 and TRBJ1-6, with TRBD1 as a possible D gene (6 bases). The V end was cut by 4 bases, the J end by 6 bases, with 19 bases between. The CDR3 is made up of 17 amino acids. Germline loops: CDR1 ENHRY, CDR2 SYGVKD. The CDR3, as DNA: TGTGCCATCAGTGGCAATCGGGACAACAGGGTTAATTCACCCCTCCACTTT. This gives the protein CAISGNRDNRVNSPLHF.

The rearrangement uses TRBV11-3 and TRBJ2-2; TRBD1 is a possible D gene (5 bases). CDR3 length equals 17 residues. V shed 0 bases and J shed 2 bases, with 13 bases lying between them. Germline values: CDR1 SGHNT, CDR2 YENEEA. The CDR3 DNA is TGTGCCAGCAGCTTAGATCTGACAGTGATAAACACCGGGGAGCTGTTTTTT. Its protein is CASSLDLTVINTGELFF. Full variable domain (outside the CDR3, taken from reference TRBV11-3 and TRBJ2-2): EAGVVQSPRYKIIEKKQPVAFWCNPISGHNTLYWYLQNLGQGPELLIRYENEEAVDDSQLPKDRFSAERLKGVDSTLKIQPAELGDSAVYLCASSLDLTVINTGELFFGEGSRLTVL.

The gene calls are TRBV29-1 and TRBJ2-5, with TRBD2 matching 7 bases. Trimming removed 7 bases from V and 5 bases from J; junction bases left unmatched: 10. The CDR3 loop spans 13 amino acids. From germline, CDR1 is SQVTM and CDR2 ANQGSEA. The CDR3: CSAGGSGHETQYF. CDR3 nucleotide sequence: TGCAGCGCTGGTGGTAGCGGGCACGAGACCCAGTACTTC.